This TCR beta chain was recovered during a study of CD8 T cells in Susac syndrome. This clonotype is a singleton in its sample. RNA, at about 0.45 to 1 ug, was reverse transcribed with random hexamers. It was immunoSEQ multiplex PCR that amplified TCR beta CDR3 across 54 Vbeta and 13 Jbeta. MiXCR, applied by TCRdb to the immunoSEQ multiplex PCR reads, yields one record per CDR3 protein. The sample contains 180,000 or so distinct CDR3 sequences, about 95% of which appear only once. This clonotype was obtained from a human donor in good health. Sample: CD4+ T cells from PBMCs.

This CDR3 reads CSAPRGRYPSYEQYF. CDR3 bases: TGCAGTGCCCCCAGGGGGAGATATCCGAGTTACGAGCAGTACTTC. The chain recombines TRBV20-1 with TRBJ2-7; 7 nucleotides line up with TRBD1. The V gene end was trimmed by 6 bases and the J gene end by 4 bases; junction bases not matched to a gene: 15. This CDR3 region has 15 residues. Germline V lookup: CDR1 DFQATT, CDR2 SNEGSKA (reference sequence).